This T cell receptor (beta chain) derives from a study of blood T cell repertoires in COVID-19. The CDR3 covers 15 residues. Germline V gene lookup returns CDR1 SNHLY and CDR2 FYNNEI. Between the trimmed V and J ends, which lost 3 bases and 0 bases, there was a span of 11 bases. The data were produced by immunoSEQ multiplex PCR, yet TCRdb's version contains in-frame clones alone and is incomplete. The table has about 300,000 clones, roughly 85% seen once. Sequences were obtained from PBMCs or T cells enriched from blood (not recorded which). This TCR was recovered from a woman in her forties or fifties who had recovered from COVID-19. The rearrangement joins TRBV2 to TRBJ1-1; D unresolved. The DNA of the CDR3 is TGTGCCAGCAGTGACTACAGCCGAATGAACACTGAAGCTTTCTTT. This codes for CASSDYSRMNTEAFF. The variable domain in full, with the rest retrieved from reference TRBV2 and TRBJ1-1, is EPEVTQTPSHQVTQMGQEVILRCVPISNHLYFYWYRQILGQKVEFLVSFYNNEISEKSEIFDDQFSVERPDGSNFTLKIRSTKLEDSAMYFCASSDYSRMNTEAFFGQGTRLTVV.